These 29 T cell receptor beta chains were sequenced from one sample in a study of T-cell reconstitution after alpha-beta-depleted transplantation in children. The authors prepared the TCRbeta library with unique molecular identifiers. MiXCR, applied by TCRdb to the PCR reads, yields one record per CDR3 protein. The sample lists some 110,000 distinct CDR3 sequences; 10% were seen once. The sequencing here drew on PBMCs, taken before TCRalphabeta/CD19-depleted stem cell transplant. Every receptor here comes from a boy younger than 10 with acute lymphoblastic leukemia, due to receive a stem cell transplant.

This clonotype was counted between two and nine times. This chain links TRBV18 with TRBJ2-3; no clear D gene. V shed 2 bases and J shed 1 base, with 16 bases lying between them. Germline loops: CDR1 KGHSH, CDR2 LQKENI. This CDR3 is built from 17 residues. This chain's CDR3 is CASSPIRAFPGTDTQYF. In DNA form, the CDR3 reads TGTGCCAGCTCACCAATTCGGGCCTTTCCCGGCACAGATACGCAGTATTTT.

In this sample, this clonotype turned up a few times. The V call is TRBV3-1, the J call TRBJ2-2; D remains ambiguous. Per germline, CDR1 LGHDT and CDR2 YNNKEL (reference sequence). Trimming removed 4 bases at V and 5 bases at J, with 14 bases between. This CDR3 has 15 residues. CDR3 amino acids: CASSLWGLGTGELFF. For the CDR3, the DNA is TGTGCCAGCAGCCTTTGGGGTCTGGGGACCGGGGAGCTGTTTTTT.

This clonotype was seen at least ten times. The chain has TRBV7-6 and TRBJ1-3; the D is unclear. The CDR3 has 20 residues. The V end lost 1 base, the J end lost 4 bases, and 26 bases lay between the germline ends. The V gene's germline CDR1 is SGHVS and CDR2 FNYEAQ. The CDR3 sequence: CASSLGSPSTSGVLGNTIYF. CDR3 in DNA: TGTGCCAGCAGCTTAGGCTCCCCCTCGACATCGGGAGTTCTAGGAAACACCATATATTTT. Full variable domain (missing parts from reference TRBV7-6 and TRBJ1-3): GAGVSQSPRYKVTKRGQDVALRCDPISGHVSLYWYRQALGQGPEFLTYFNYEAQQDKSGLPNDRFSAERPEGSISTLTIQRTEQRDSAMYRCASSLGSPSTSGVLGNTIYFGEGSWLTVV.

The chain carries TRBV14 and TRBJ2-5; TRBD1 is a possible D gene (6 bases). The CDR3 loop spans 16 amino acids. Germline CDR1 SGHDN, CDR2 FVKESK. Trimming stripped 4 bases from V and 5 bases from J, with 20 bases between. The CDR3 spells CASSPHWGRVPETQYF. The CDR3 nucleotides are TGTGCCAGCAGCCCCCATTGGGGGCGCGTACCGGAGACCCAGTACTTC. Using reference TRBV14 and TRBJ2-5 for the parts outside the CDR3, the full variable domain is EAGVTQFPSHSVIEKGQTVTLRCDPISGHDNLYWYRRVMGKEIKFLLHFVKESKQDESGMPNNRFLAERTGGTYSTLKVQPAELEDSGVYFCASSPHWGRVPETQYFGPGTRLLVL.

This clonotype was seen more than once but under ten times. This chain connects TRBV11-3 to TRBJ2-1, with D uncertain. CDR1 SGHNT and CDR2 YENEEA come from the germline V gene. The V end lost 5 bases, the J end lost 10 bases, and 21 bases lay between the germline ends. The CDR3 has 15 amino acids. The CDR3 here is CASSPEGRPGEEQFF. In DNA, the CDR3 is TGTGCCAGCAGCCCCGAAGGGCGGCCCGGAGAGGAGCAGTTCTTC.

The chain has TRBV7-9 and TRBJ2-7, with D perhaps matching TRBD1 or TRBD2 (5 bases each). Germline CDR1 is SEHNR and CDR2 is FQNEAQ (reference sequence). V lost 5 bases and J 0 bases, leaving 11 bases between the germline ends. The CDR3 totals 14 residues. This CDR3 reads CASSKGDPSYEQYF. The CDR3 DNA sequence: TGTGCCAGCAGCAAAGGGGACCCCTCCTACGAGCAGTACTTC.

A few counts support this clonotype. This chain connects TRBV5-1 to TRBJ2-1, with 9 positions matching TRBD2. Trimming removed 0 bases from V and 5 bases from J; junction bases left unmatched: 3. The CDR3 sequence is 15 residues long. Germline V gene data show CDR1 as SGHRS and CDR2 as YFSETQ. In DNA form, the CDR3 reads TGCGCCAGCAGCTTGGGCGGGAGGGGAAACAATGAGCAGTTCTTC. Translating gives CASSLGGRGNNEQFF.

This clonotype was detected ten times or more. The rearrangement links TRBV10-3 to TRBJ2-3, with no clear D. This CDR3 comprises 15 residues. V gave up 10 bases and J gave up 2 bases, with 19 bases separating them. The V gene's germline CDR1 is ENHRY and CDR2 SYGVKD. As DNA, the CDR3 is TGTGCCAGTAGTATGGATAGTCTATCCACAGATACGCAGTATTTT. This codes for CASSMDSLSTDTQYF.

A few counts support this clonotype. The chain couples TRBV6-2 or TRBV6-3 to TRBJ2-1; D remains ambiguous. CDR3 length: 13 residues. V was pared by 1 base and J by 5 bases, with 6 bases between. The V gene's germline CDR1 is MNHEY and CDR2 SVGEGT. The CDR3 DNA sequence: TGTGCCAGCAGTTACTGGGTCGACAATGAGCAGTTCTTC. Its protein product is CASSYWVDNEQFF.

In this sample, this clonotype turned up many times. The rearrangement links TRBV5-5 to TRBJ2-1; 9 nucleotides align to TRBD1. V shed 0 bases, J shed 4 bases, and the junction held 8 bases outside the gene matches. Germline V gives CDR1 SGHKS, CDR2 YYEKEE (reference sequence). CDR3 length equals 17 residues. CDR3 amino acids: CASSLGPGTGQYNEQFF. As DNA, the CDR3 is TGTGCCAGCAGCTTGGGGCCAGGGACAGGGCAATACAATGAGCAGTTCTTC.

This chain connects TRBV7-8 to TRBJ2-1; no reliable D call. Trimming shortened V by 3 bases and J by 8 bases, and 14 bases separated the two germline ends. The germline gives CDR1 SGHVS, CDR2 FQNEAQ. This CDR3 contains 14 residues. The CDR3 nucleotides read TGTGCCAGCAGCTTTTCTGGAGCTGCGGATGAGCAGTTCTTC. Its protein is CASSFSGAADEQFF.

This clonotype was detected many times. The chain combines TRBV6-1 with TRBJ2-7; weak D call: TRBD2 (6 bases). Germline CDR1 is MNHNS and CDR2 is SASEGT. The CDR3 runs to 14 residues. Trimming removed 4 bases at V and 2 bases at J, with 12 bases between. The CDR3 loop is CASSGRPGAYEQYF. The CDR3 bases are TGTGCCAGCAGTGGCAGACCGGGAGCCTACGAGCAGTACTTC.

The J gene is TRBJ1-1, the V gene TRBV6-1; D gene ambiguous. CDR1 MNHNS and CDR2 SASEGT come from the germline V gene. Deletions cut 7 bases from V and 3 bases from J, with 12 bases between. The CDR3 contains 13 residues. The CDR3: CASTLVRDTEAFF. CDR3 nucleotide sequence: TGTGCCAGCACCCTGGTCCGAGACACTGAAGCTTTCTTT.

The CDR3 here is CSARDLRTSYEQYF. CDR3 nucleotide sequence: TGCAGTGCTAGAGATTTAAGAACCTCCTACGAGCAGTACTTC. The gene calls are TRBV20-1 and TRBJ2-7; D not resolved. Germline CDR1 DFQATT, CDR2 SNEGSKA (reference sequence). V lost 0 bases and J lost 0, with 9 bases in between. CDR3 length: 14 amino acids.

This clonotype was seen at least ten times. The chain links TRBV12-3 or TRBV12-4 to TRBJ2-4, with 7 bases aligning to TRBD2. V was pared by 6 bases and J by 3 bases, with 11 bases of the junction left unmatched. The CDR3 is made up of 16 amino acids. The CDR3 DNA reads TGTGCCAGCAGCCCGACCTCAACGGGGGGCAAAAACATTCAGTACTTC. As protein: CASSPTSTGGKNIQYF.

There are a few counts of this clonotype. The CDR3 loop is CASSRNYGQGKTDTQYF. CDR3 nucleotide sequence: TGCGCCAGCAGCCGAAACTATGGACAGGGGAAGACAGATACGCAGTATTTT. The J gene is TRBJ2-3, the V gene TRBV5-1; 9 bases align to TRBD1. V shed 4 bases and J 3 bases; nucleotides not matched to a gene: 12. Germline V gene lookup returns CDR1 SGHRS and CDR2 YFSETQ. The CDR3 spans 17 residues.

The CDR3 sequence: CSVSDGANVLTF. The CDR3 DNA reads as TGCAGCGTGTCGGATGGGGCCAACGTCCTGACTTTC. V and J are TRBV29-1 and TRBJ2-6; D gene ambiguous. The ends were cut back, 6 bases at V and 3 bases at J, with 6 bases in the middle. This CDR3 spans 12 amino acids. Germline V gene lookup returns CDR1 SQVTM and CDR2 ANQGSEA.

This clonotype has a handful of counts. The CDR3 DNA sequence: TGTGCCAGCAGCCGCGCTAGCGGGACCCAATACAATGAGCAGTTCTTC. It specifies CASSRASGTQYNEQFF. This chain uses TRBV3-1 with TRBJ2-1; 9 bases are a match to TRBD2. This CDR3 comprises 16 residues. From germline, CDR1 is LGHDT and CDR2 YNNKEL (reference sequence). V was clipped by 4 bases and J by 4 bases; unmatched bases: 8.

The CDR3 is CASSLGDWVMGYNEQFF. The CDR3 coding sequence is TGCGCCAGCAGCTTGGGTGATTGGGTGATGGGTTACAATGAGCAGTTCTTC. This chain links TRBV5-1 with TRBJ2-1, with unresolved D. The CDR3 has 17 amino acids. CDR1 and CDR2 from the germline V gene are SGHRS and YFSETQ. Trimming shortened V by 0 bases and J by 4 bases, and 17 bases separated the two germline ends.

The chain carries TRBV29-1 and TRBJ2-7; 9 bases match TRBD1. The CDR3 consists of 12 residues. Unmatched junction bases numbered 5, after V lost 7 bases and J lost 4 bases. CDR1 is SQVTM, CDR2 ANQGSEA, per germline. The CDR3 reads CSGTGGGYEQYF. The CDR3 nucleotides are TGCAGCGGCACAGGGGGCGGTTACGAGCAGTACTTC.

This clonotype was seen a handful of times. The chain couples TRBV4-2 to TRBJ2-1; 8 bases match TRBD1. There are 14 residues in the CDR3. With 5 bases clipped from V and 4 bases from J, the junction kept 4 bases outside the gene matches. From germline, CDR1 is LGHNA and CDR2 YNFKEQ. CDR3 bases: TGTGCCAGCAGCTTCACAGGGGGGTACAATGAGCAGTTCTTC. Protein sequence: CASSFTGGYNEQFF.

The genes are TRBV6-1 and TRBJ2-1, with TRBD2 matching 9 bases. Looked up from germline, CDR1 is MNHNS and CDR2 is SASEGT. The CDR3 is 17 residues long. Trimming removed 6 bases from V and 8 bases from J; junction bases left unmatched: 17. This CDR3 is CASRQLSGTSMRYEQFF. The CDR3 nucleotides are TGTGCCAGCAGACAACTTTCCGGGACTAGCATGAGGTATGAGCAGTTCTTC.

This clonotype was observed at least ten times. J is TRBJ2-1 and V is TRBV7-6; D is possibly TRBD1 (5 bases). V lost 3 bases and J 0 bases, leaving 9 bases between the germline ends. Germline CDR1 and CDR2: SGHVS and FNYEAQ. The CDR3 totals 15 residues. The CDR3 spells CASSLSGFSYNEQFF. DNA for the CDR3: TGTGCCAGCAGCTTGTCAGGGTTCTCCTACAATGAGCAGTTCTTC.

The chain links TRBV6-1 to TRBJ2-7; D not resolved. The CDR3 consists of 13 residues. Trimming stripped 10 bases from V and 1 base from J, with 14 bases between. The germline gives CDR1 MNHNS, CDR2 SASEGT. In DNA form, the CDR3 reads TGTGCCACATCTGTCAGACTTTCCTACGAGCAGTACTTC. Its protein product is CATSVRLSYEQYF.

This clonotype came up many times. This chain connects TRBV29-1 to TRBJ2-7; 8 bases line up with TRBD2. CDR3 length: 13 residues. CDR1 and CDR2 from the germline V gene are SQVTM and ANQGSEA. The trim removed 6 bases at V and 1 base at J, leaving 5 bases unmatched. CDR3 sequence: CSVIAGRSYEQYF. The DNA of the CDR3 is TGCAGCGTAATAGCGGGACGGTCCTACGAGCAGTACTTC.

This clonotype occurred many times. V is TRBV6-2 or TRBV6-3 and J is TRBJ2-1; TRBD2 is a possible D gene (6 bases). The V gene lost 7 bases and the J gene lost 2 bases, with 9 bases spanning the gap. CDR1 is MNHEY, CDR2 SVGEGT, per germline. This CDR3 is 13 amino acids long. The CDR3 DNA sequence: TGTGCCAGCAACGGGGGAACCTACAATGAGCAGTTCTTC. Translated: CASNGGTYNEQFF.

The rearrangement joins TRBV5-1 to TRBJ2-3; 7 nucleotides agree with TRBD2. With 4 bases clipped from V and 1 base from J, the junction kept 3 bases outside the gene matches. The CDR3 has 14 residues. CDR1 and CDR2 from the germline V gene are SGHRS and YFSETQ. CDR3 in amino acids: CASSPGLGTDTQYF. The CDR3 region has the DNA TGCGCCAGCAGCCCCGGACTAGGCACAGATACGCAGTATTTT.

This clonotype was picked up a small number of times. The chain combines TRBV12-3 or TRBV12-4 with TRBJ2-2, with D possibly called TRBD1 or TRBD2 (6 bases each). The V and J ends lost 3 bases and 3 bases respectively, with 14 bases between them. The CDR3 consists of 16 residues. The CDR3 protein is CASSLGGPEDTGELFF. In nucleotides, the CDR3 is TGTGCCAGCAGTTTGGGGGGCCCCGAGGACACCGGGGAGCTGTTTTTT.

J is TRBJ2-5 and V is TRBV6-1; D unclear. The germline gives CDR1 MNHNS, CDR2 SASEGT. The CDR3 covers 13 residues. Trimming took off 6 bases at V and 7 bases at J, with 15 bases between the two ends. The DNA of the CDR3 is TGTGCCAGCAGCGAACCCCCCTGGGGGACCCAGTACTTC. It encodes CASSEPPWGTQYF.